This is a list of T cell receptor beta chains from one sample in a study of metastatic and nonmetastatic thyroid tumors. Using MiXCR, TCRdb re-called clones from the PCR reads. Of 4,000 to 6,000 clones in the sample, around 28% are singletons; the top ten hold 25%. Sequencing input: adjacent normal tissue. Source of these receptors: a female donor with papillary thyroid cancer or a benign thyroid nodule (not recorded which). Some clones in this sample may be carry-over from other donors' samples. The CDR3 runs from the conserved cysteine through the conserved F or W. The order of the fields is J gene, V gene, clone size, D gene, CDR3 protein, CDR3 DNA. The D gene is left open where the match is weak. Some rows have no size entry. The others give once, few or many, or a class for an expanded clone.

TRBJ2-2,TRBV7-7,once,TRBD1,CASTLIAPDRGRTGELFF,TGTGCTAGCACACTGATAGCCCCGGACAGGGGGCGAACCGGGGAGCTGTTTTTT
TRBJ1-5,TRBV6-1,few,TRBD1,CASRPGTGVGQPQHF,TGTGCCAGCAGACCGGGGACAGGGGTTGGACAGCCCCAGCATTTT
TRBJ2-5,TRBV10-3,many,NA,CAISEGQGLQETQYF,TGTGCCATCAGTGAGGGGCAGGGGCTTCAGGAGACCCAGTACTTC
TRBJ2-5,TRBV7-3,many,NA,CASSPRAF,TGTGCCAGCAGCCCCCGCGCCTTC
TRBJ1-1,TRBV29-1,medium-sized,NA,CVASSGGNTEAFF,TGCGTTGCCTCCTCGGGGGGCAACACTGAAGCTTTCTTT
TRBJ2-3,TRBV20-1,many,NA,CSARTGTPTDTQYF,TGCAGTGCTAGAACAGGGACTCCTACAGATACGCAGTATTTT
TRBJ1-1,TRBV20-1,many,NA,CSARRYSNTEAFF,TGCAGTGCTAGAAGGTACTCGAACACTGAAGCTTTCTTT
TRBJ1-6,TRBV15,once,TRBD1,CATSSYGQGGSYYNSPLHF,TGTGCCACCAGCAGTTACGGACAGGGGGGAAGCTACTATAATTCACCCCTCCACTTT
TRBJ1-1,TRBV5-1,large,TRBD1,CASTAEQGATEAFF,TGCGCCAGCACAGCCGAACAGGGGGCCACTGAAGCTTTCTTT
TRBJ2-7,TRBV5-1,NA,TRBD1,CASSFRDRGQEQYF,TGCGCCAGCAGCTTCCGGGACAGGGGACAAGAGCAGTACTTC
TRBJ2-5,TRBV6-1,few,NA,CASSEVVGLQETHYF,TGTGCCAGCAGTGAAGTTGTGGGGCTTCAAGAGACCCATTACTTC
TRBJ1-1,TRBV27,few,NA,CASTAIGHSDPEAFF,TGTGCCAGCACCGCGATAGGACACAGCGACCCTGAAGCTTTCTTT
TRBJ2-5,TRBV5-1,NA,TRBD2,CASSFGGTQETQYF,TGCGCCAGCAGCTTCGGGGGGACCCAAGAGACCCAGTACTTC
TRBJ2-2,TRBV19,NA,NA,CASSYQGIPGELFF,TGTGCCAGTAGTTACCAGGGTATACCCGGGGAGCTGTTTTTT
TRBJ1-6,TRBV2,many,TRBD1,CASSPGQGGSPLHF,TGTGCCAGCAGTCCGGGACAGGGAGGTTCACCCCTCCACTTT
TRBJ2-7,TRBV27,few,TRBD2,CASSPLPGGTSGRDEQYF,TGTGCCAGCAGTCCACTCCCCGGTGGGACTAGCGGGAGGGACGAGCAGTACTTC
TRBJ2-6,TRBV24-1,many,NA,CATSDPQPSGANVLTF,TGTGCCACCAGTGATCCCCAGCCCTCTGGGGCCAACGTCCTGACTTTC
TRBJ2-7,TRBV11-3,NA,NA,CGWSLGVGAHEQYF,TGTGGGTGGAGCTTAGGAGTGGGGGCCCACGAGCAGTACTTC